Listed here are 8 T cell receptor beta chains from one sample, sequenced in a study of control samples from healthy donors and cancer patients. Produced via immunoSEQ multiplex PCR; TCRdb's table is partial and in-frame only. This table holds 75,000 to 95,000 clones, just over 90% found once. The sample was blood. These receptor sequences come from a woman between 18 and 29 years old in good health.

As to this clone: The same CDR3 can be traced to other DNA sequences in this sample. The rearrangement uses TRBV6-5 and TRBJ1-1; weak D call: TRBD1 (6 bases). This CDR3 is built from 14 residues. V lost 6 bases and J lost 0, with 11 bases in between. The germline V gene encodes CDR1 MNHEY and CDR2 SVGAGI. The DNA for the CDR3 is TGTGCCAGCAGGCCTACAGGGATGAACACTGAAGCTTTCTTT. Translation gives CASRPTGMNTEAFF.

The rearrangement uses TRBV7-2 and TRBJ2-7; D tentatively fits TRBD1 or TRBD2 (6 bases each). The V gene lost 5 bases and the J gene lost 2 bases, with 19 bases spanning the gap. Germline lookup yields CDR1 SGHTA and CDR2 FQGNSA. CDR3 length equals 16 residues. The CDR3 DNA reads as TGTGCCAGCAGCCGTAGCGGCGCAGGGGTGCCCTACGAGCAGTACTTC. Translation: CASSRSGAGVPYEQYF.

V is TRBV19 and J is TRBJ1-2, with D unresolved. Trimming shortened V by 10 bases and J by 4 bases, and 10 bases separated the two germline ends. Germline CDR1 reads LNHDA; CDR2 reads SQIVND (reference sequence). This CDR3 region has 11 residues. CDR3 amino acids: CATFGPYGYTF. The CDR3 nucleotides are TGTGCCACCTTCGGACCCTATGGCTACACCTTC.

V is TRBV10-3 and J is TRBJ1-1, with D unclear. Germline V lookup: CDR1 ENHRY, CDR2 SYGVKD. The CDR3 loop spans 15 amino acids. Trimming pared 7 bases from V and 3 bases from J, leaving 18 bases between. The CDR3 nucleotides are TGTGCCATCACCCTATCCGTGGGGTGGGACACTGAAGCTTTCTTT. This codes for CAITLSVGWDTEAFF.

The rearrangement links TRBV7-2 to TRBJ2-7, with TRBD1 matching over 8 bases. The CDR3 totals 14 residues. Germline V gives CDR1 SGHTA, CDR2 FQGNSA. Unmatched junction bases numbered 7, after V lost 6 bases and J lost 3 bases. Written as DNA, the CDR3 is TGTGCCAGCAGGTCACAGGGGGGAATCTACGAGCAGTACTTC. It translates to CASRSQGGIYEQYF.

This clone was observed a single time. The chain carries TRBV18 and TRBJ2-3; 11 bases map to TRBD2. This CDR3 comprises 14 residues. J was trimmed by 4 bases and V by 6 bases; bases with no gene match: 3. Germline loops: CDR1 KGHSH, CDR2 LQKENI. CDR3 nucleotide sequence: TGTGCCAGCTCCCCGGGACTAGCGGCAGATACGCAGTATTTT. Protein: CASSPGLAADTQYF.

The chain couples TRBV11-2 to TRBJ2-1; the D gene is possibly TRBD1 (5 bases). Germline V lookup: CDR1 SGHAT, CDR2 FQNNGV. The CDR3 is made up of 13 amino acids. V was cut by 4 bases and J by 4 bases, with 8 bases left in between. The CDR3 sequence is CASSSDNYNEQFF. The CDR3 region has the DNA TGTGCCAGCAGCTCGGACAATTACAATGAGCAGTTCTTC.

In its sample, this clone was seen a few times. The CDR3 here is CASSPTGGAGTEAFF. Written as DNA, the CDR3 is TGTGCCAGCAGCCCCACAGGGGGCGCCGGAACTGAAGCTTTCTTT. J is TRBJ1-1 and V is TRBV7-9; 9 bases agree with TRBD1. The CDR3 spans 15 residues. The V and J ends lost 5 bases and 5 bases, in that order; junction bases with no gene match: 9. The germline V gene encodes CDR1 SEHNR and CDR2 FQNEAQ (reference sequence).